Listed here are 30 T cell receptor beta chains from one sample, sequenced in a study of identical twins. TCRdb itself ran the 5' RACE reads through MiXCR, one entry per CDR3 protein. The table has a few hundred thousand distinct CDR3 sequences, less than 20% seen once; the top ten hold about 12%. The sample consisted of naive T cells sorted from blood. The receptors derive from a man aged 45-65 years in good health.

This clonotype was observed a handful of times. CDR3 protein: CASSLGPGVAETQYF. CDR3 DNA: TGTGCCAGCAGCTTAGGTCCAGGGGTGGCGGAGACCCAGTACTTC. The chain employs TRBV11-2 and TRBJ2-5; weak D call: TRBD1 (6 bases). V was clipped by 1 base and J by 5 bases, with 14 bases between them. The CDR3 has 15 residues. The germline V gene encodes CDR1 SGHAT and CDR2 FQNNGV.

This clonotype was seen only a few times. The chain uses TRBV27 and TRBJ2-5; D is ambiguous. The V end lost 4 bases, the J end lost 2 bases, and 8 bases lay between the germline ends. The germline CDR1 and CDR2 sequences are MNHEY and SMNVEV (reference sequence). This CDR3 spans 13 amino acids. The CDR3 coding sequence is TGTGCCAGCAGTTCGTTTCCTCAAGAGACCCAGTACTTC. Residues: CASSSFPQETQYF.

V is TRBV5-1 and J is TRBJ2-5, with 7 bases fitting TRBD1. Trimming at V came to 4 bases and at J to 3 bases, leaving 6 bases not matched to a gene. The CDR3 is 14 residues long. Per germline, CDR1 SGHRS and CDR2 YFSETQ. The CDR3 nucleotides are TGCGCCAGCAGCCCAGGGACAGCCAAAGAGACCCAGTACTTC. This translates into CASSPGTAKETQYF.

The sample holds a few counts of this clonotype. The CDR3 spells CASHSGRAVHEQYF. The CDR3 nucleotides are TGCGCCAGCCATAGCGGGAGGGCCGTCCACGAGCAGTACTTC. This rearrangement joins TRBV5-1 to TRBJ2-7; TRBD2 agrees at 11 bases. The V gene's germline CDR1 is SGHRS and CDR2 YFSETQ. CDR3 length equals 14 residues. The ends lost 7 bases at V and 5 bases at J; junction bases unmatched: 8.

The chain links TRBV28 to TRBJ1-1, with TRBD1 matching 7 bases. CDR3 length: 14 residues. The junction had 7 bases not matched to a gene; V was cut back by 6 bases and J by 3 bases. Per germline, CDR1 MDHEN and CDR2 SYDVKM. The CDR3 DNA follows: TGTGCCAGCAGACCGGACCAGGGGGACACTGAAGCTTTCTTT. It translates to CASRPDQGDTEAFF.

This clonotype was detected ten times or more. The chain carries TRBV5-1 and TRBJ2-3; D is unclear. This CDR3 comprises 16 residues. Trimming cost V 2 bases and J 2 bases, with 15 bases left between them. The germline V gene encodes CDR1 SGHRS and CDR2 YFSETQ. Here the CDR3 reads CASSLPLRQPTDTQYF. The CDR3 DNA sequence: TGCGCCAGCAGCTTACCCTTGCGGCAGCCCACAGATACGCAGTATTTT.

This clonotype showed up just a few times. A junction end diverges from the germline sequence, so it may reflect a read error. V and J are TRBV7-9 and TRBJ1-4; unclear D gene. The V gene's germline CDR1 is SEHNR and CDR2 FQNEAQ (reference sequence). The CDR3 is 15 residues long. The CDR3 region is CASSLAVRMREKLFF. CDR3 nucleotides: TGTGCCAGCAGTTTAGCGGTGAGGATGCGGGAAAAACTGTTTTTT.

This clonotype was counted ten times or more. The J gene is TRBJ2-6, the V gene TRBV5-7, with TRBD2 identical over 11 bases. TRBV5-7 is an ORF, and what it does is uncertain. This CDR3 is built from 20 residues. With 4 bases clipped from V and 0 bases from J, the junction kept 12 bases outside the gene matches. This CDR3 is CASSAGLAVLLSSGANVLTF. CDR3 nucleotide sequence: TGTGCCAGCAGCGCGGGACTAGCGGTTTTACTCAGCTCTGGGGCCAACGTCCTGACTTTC.

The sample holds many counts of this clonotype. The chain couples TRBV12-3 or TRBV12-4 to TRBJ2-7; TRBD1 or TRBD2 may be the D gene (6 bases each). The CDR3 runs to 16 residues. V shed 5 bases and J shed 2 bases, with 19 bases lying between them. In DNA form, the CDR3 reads TGTGCCAGCAGTCGGGCGAGGGGGGCCGGCCCCTACGAGCAGTACTTC. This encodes CASSRARGAGPYEQYF.

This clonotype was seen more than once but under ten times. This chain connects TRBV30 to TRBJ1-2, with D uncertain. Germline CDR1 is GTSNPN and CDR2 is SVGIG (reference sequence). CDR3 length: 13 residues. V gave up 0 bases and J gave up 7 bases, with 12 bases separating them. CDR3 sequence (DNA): TGTGCCTGGAGTGTCCCTGGGTTGAGTGGCTACACCTTC. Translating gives CAWSVPGLSGYTF.

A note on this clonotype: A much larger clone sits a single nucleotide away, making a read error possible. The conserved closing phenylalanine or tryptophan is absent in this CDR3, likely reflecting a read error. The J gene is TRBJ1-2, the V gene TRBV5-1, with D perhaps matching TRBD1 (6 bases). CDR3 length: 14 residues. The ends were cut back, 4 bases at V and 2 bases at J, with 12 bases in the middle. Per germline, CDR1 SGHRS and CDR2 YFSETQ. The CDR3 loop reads CASSPDSLNYGYTY. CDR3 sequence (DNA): TGCGCCAGCAGCCCGGACAGCCTCAACTATGGCTACACCTAC.

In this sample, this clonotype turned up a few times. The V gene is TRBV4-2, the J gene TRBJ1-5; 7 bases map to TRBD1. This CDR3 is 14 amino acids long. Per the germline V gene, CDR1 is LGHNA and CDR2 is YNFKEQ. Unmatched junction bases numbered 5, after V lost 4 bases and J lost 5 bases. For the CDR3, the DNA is TGTGCCAGCAGCCCAGAGGGGGCCCATCAGCCCCAGCATTTT. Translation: CASSPEGAHQPQHF.

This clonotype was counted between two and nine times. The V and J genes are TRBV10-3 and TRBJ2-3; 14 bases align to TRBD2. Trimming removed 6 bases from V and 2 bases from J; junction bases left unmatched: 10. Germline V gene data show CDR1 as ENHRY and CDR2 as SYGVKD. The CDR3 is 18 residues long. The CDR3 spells CAISFGLAGGQATDTQYF. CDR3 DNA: TGTGCCATCAGCTTCGGACTAGCGGGGGGCCAGGCCACAGATACGCAGTATTTT.

The DNA of the CDR3 is TGTGCCAGCAGCTTTAGCGGGGGGGCAGAGACCCAGTACTTC. This sequence encodes CASSFSGGAETQYF. The genes are TRBV7-6 and TRBJ2-5, with 11 bases identical to TRBD2. The CDR3 extends over 14 amino acids. Germline-derived CDR1 and CDR2 are SGHVS and FNYEAQ. V gave up 3 bases and J gave up 4 bases; unmatched junction bases: 1.

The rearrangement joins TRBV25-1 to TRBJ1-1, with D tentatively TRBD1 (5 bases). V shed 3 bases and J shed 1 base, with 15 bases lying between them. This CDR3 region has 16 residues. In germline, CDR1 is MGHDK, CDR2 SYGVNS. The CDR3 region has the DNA TGTGCCAGCAGTGAGGTGGGGCTGGGAAAGAACACTGAAGCTTTCTTT. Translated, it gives CASSEVGLGKNTEAFF.

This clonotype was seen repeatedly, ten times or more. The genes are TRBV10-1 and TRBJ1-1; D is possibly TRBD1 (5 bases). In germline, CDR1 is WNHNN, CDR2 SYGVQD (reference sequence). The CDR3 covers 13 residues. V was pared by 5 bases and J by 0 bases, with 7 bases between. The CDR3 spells CASSQGMNTEAFF. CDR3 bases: TGCGCCAGCAGTCAGGGAATGAACACTGAAGCTTTCTTT.

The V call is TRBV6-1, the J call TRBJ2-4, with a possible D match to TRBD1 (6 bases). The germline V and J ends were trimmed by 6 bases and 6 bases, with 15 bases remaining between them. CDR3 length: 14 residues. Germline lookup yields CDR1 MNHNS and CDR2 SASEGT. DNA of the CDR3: TGTGCCAGCAGCCTCGGGACAACCTCAAACATTCAGTACTTC. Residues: CASSLGTTSNIQYF.

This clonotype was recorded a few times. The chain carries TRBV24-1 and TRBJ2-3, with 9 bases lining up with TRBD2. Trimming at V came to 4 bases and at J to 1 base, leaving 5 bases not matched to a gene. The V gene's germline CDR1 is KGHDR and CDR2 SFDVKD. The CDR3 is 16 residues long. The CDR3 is CATSDRRLAGTDTQYF. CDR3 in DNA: TGTGCCACCAGTGACCGGAGACTAGCGGGCACAGATACGCAGTATTTT.

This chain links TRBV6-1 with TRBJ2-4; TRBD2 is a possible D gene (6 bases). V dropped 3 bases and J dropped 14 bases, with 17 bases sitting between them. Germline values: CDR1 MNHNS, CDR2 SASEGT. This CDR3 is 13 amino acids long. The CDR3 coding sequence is TGTGCCAGCAGTGATAGGAGCGGGTGGGTGAAGTACTTC. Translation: CASSDRSGWVKYF.

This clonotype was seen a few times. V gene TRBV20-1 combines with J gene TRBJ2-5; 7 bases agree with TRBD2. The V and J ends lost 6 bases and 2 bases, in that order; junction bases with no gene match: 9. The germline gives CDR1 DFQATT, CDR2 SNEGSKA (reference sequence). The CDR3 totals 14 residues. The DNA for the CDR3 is TGCAGTGCACGTCTAGCGGAAAATCAAGAGACCCAGTACTTC. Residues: CSARLAENQETQYF.

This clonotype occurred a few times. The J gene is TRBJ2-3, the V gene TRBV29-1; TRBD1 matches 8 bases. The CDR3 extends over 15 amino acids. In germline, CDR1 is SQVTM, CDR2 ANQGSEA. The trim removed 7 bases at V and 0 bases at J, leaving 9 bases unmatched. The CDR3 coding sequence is TGCAGCGCCGTGGGACAGGAATTTAGCACAGATACGCAGTATTTT. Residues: CSAVGQEFSTDTQYF.

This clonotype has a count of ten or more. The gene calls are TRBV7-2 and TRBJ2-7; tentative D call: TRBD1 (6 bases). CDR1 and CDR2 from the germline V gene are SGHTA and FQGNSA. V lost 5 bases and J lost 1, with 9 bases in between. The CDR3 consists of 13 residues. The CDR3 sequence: CASSQDSSYEQYF. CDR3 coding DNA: TGTGCCAGCAGCCAGGACAGTTCCTACGAGCAGTACTTC.

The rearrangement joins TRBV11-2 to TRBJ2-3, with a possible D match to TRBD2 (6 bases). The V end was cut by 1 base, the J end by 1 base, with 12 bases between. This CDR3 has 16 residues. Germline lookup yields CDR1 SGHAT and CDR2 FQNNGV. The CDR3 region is CASSLGAAGRTDTQYF. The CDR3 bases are TGTGCCAGCAGCTTAGGTGCGGCGGGACGCACAGATACGCAGTATTTT.

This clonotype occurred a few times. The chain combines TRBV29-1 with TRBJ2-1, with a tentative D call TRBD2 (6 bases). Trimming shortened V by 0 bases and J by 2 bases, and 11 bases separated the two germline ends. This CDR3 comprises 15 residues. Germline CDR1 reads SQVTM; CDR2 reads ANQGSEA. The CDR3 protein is CSVEDRRLAYNEQFF. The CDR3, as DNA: TGCAGCGTTGAAGATCGGAGACTAGCCTACAATGAGCAGTTCTTC.

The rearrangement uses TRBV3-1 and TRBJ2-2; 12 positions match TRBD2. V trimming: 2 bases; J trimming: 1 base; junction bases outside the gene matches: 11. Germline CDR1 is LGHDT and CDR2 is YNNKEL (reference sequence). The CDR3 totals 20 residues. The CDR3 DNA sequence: TGTGCCAGCAGCCAAAACTCGGGACTAGCGGGCCCCAAGAACACCGGGGAGCTGTTTTTT. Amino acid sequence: CASSQNSGLAGPKNTGELFF.

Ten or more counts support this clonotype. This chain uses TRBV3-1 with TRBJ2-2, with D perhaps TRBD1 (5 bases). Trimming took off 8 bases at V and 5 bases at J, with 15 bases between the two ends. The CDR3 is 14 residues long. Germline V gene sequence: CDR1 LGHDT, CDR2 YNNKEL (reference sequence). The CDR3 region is CASQGVTKTGELFF. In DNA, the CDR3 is TGTGCCAGCCAGGGCGTGACCAAGACCGGGGAGCTGTTTTTT.

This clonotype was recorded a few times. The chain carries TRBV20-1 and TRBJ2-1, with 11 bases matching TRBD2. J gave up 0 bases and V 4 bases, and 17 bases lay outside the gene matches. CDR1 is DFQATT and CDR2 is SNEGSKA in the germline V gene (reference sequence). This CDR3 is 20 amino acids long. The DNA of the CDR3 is TGCAGTGCTAATCCCCCGAGGGGTAGCGGGGGGGCAAGCTCCTACAATGAGCAGTTCTTC. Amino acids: CSANPPRGSGGASSYNEQFF.

The CDR3 loop is CSASLSGSTDTQYF. DNA for the CDR3: TGCAGTGCTAGTCTTAGCGGGAGTACAGATACGCAGTATTTT. The genes are TRBV20-1 and TRBJ2-3; 9 bases fit TRBD2. Germline-derived CDR1 and CDR2 are DFQATT and SNEGSKA (reference sequence). Germline trimming cut 3 bases from V and 3 bases from J; bases unmatched to any gene: 4. The CDR3 runs to 14 residues.

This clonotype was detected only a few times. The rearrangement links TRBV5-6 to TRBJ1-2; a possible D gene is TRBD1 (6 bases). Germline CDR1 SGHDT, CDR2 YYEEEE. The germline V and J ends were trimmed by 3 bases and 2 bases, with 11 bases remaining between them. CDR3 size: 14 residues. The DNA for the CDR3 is TGTGCCAGCAGCTCCCTGGACAGAAACTATGGCTACACCTTC. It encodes CASSSLDRNYGYTF.

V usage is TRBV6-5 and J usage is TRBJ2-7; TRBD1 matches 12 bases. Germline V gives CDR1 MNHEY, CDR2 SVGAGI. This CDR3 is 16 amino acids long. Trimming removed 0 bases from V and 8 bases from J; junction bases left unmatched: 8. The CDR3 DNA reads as TGTGCCAGCAGTTACTCACTGGGACAGGGGGCAAAAAAGCAGTACTTC. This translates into CASSYSLGQGAKKQYF.